This record concerns one TCR beta chain sequence. This sample was included in a study of blood T cell repertoires in COVID-19. Overall study context: Samples came from the United States, Italy and Spain, spanning acute and convalescent COVID-19.

TCRdb's copy holds only in-frame clones and misses some; the assay was immunoSEQ multiplex PCR. The sample carries about 200,000 clones, approximately 91% recorded once. The CDR3 runs 20 residues. The junction had 9 bases not matched to a gene; V was cut back by 4 bases and J by 0 bases. Germline V lookup: CDR1 SGHNT, CDR2 YYREEE (reference sequence). The receptor was isolated from a man aged 60 to 69 who had recovered from COVID-19. The chain combines TRBV5-4 with TRBJ2-2; 16 bases are a match to TRBD2. Sequencing was carried out using peripheral blood. The CDR3, as DNA: TGTGCCAGCAGCCCGGCCCAGGGACTAGCGGGGGGGACGAACACCGGGGAGCTGTTTTTT. Residues: CASSPAQGLAGGTNTGELFF.